One sample yielded the 29 T cell receptor beta chains listed below, sequenced in a study of cytomegalovirus exposure and HLA in healthy donors. PCR employed 60 Vbeta and 13 Jbeta primers. Only in-frame clones appear in the TCRdb table, and some are missing; sequencing was by immunoSEQ multiplex PCR. The sample includes 90,000 or so clones, about 79% seen only once; the top ten take approximately 5.7%. Sequencing was performed on PBMCs. The receptors here all came from a female donor in good health and CMV-seronegative.

This chain connects TRBV4-2 to TRBJ2-3; D might be TRBD1 (5 bases). With 0 bases removed from V and 4 bases from J, the gap between germline ends came to 8 bases. The CDR3 extends over 14 amino acids. From germline, CDR1 is LGHNA and CDR2 YNFKEQ. The CDR3 DNA is TGTGCCAGCAGCCAAGAGACAGTAGCAGATACGCAGTATTTT. This sequence encodes CASSQETVADTQYF.

The chain couples TRBV2 to TRBJ1-5, with TRBD1 as a possible D gene (5 bases). Trimming stripped 6 bases from V and 1 base from J, with 19 bases between. CDR3 length equals 17 residues. Germline V lookup: CDR1 SNHLY, CDR2 FYNNEI. CDR3 loop: CASRTGLGGTSNQPQHF. The CDR3 DNA reads as TGTGCCAGCAGGACGGGGTTGGGAGGGACGAGCAATCAGCCCCAGCATTTT.

In its sample, this clone was seen a few times. The chain joins TRBV2 to TRBJ2-6; 9 nucleotides match TRBD2. CDR3 length: 14 residues. Trimming removed 2 bases from V and 10 bases from J; junction bases left unmatched: 3. Germline V gene sequence: CDR1 SNHLY, CDR2 FYNNEI. The CDR3 loop is CASSELAGQNVLTF. The DNA of the CDR3 is TGTGCCAGCAGTGAACTAGCGGGGCAAAACGTCCTGACTTTC.

This clone was seen just once. The chain employs TRBV27 and TRBJ1-6, with TRBD1 as a possible D gene (6 bases). Trimming removed 3 bases from V and 9 bases from J, with 15 bases in between. Looked up from germline, CDR1 is MNHEY and CDR2 is SMNVEV (reference sequence). CDR3 size: 15 residues. CDR3 protein: CASSLSWTVGSPLHF. The CDR3 DNA is TGTGCCAGCAGTTTGTCATGGACAGTAGGTTCACCCCTCCACTTT.

This clone was detected a few times. V usage is TRBV11-2 and J usage is TRBJ2-7; D is perhaps TRBD2 (6 bases). CDR3 length equals 15 residues. The germline CDR1 and CDR2 sequences are SGHAT and FQNNGV. V lost 2 bases, J lost 0 bases, and 11 bases lay in between. CDR3 nucleotides: TGTGCCAGCAGCTTATTAGCGGAAAGCTCCTACGAGCAGTACTTC. Translation gives CASSLLAESSYEQYF.

This sequence joins TRBV11-2 and TRBJ1-1; weak D call: TRBD1 (5 bases). Deletions cut 9 bases from V and 6 bases from J, with 14 bases between. The CDR3 covers 12 residues. Germline loops: CDR1 SGHAT, CDR2 FQNNGV. CDR3 amino acids: CASGGGLAEAFF. The CDR3, as DNA: TGTGCCAGTGGGGGGGGACTGGCTGAAGCTTTCTTT.

The rearrangement joins TRBV27 to TRBJ1-1, with 9 bases that match TRBD1. The V gene end was trimmed by 5 bases and the J gene end by 3 bases; junction bases not matched to a gene: 7. This CDR3 is 15 amino acids long. The germline CDR1 and CDR2 sequences are MNHEY and SMNVEV (reference sequence). The CDR3 here is CASSVLGQGHTEAFF. The CDR3 bases are TGTGCCAGCAGTGTCCTCGGACAGGGGCACACTGAAGCTTTCTTT.

V gene TRBV4-2 combines with J gene TRBJ1-2; D is uncertain. CDR3 size: 14 residues. Trimming pared 4 bases from V and 8 bases from J, leaving 17 bases between. Looked up from germline, CDR1 is LGHNA and CDR2 is YNFKEQ. The CDR3 DNA follows: TGTGCCAGCAGCCTGGAGGGAGGGATCGAGGGCTACACCTTC. Translating gives CASSLEGGIEGYTF.

The DNA of the CDR3 is TGTGCCAGCAGTCGAGGGGGCGCCCACACTGAAGCTTTCTTT. Translating it yields CASSRGGAHTEAFF. The V and J genes are TRBV27 and TRBJ1-1; 7 positions agree with TRBD1. The CDR3 covers 14 residues. Germline-derived CDR1 and CDR2 are MNHEY and SMNVEV (reference sequence). Losses at the gene ends were 5 bases for V and 3 bases for J; bases not matched to a gene: 6.

This chain joins TRBV9 and TRBJ2-1, with 9 bases that match TRBD2. The CDR3 is 15 amino acids. J gave up 5 bases and V 1 base, and 4 bases lay outside the gene matches. Germline CDR1 is SGDLS and CDR2 is YYNGEE. CDR3 coding DNA: TGTGCCAGCAGCGTAAGCGGGGGGTCCCACAATGAGCAGTTCTTC. Its translation is CASSVSGGSHNEQFF. The complete variable domain, with remaining parts taken from reference TRBV9 and TRBJ2-1, reads DSGVTQTPKHLITATGQRVTLRCSPRSGDLSVYWYQQSLDQGLQFLIQYYNGEERAKGNILERFSAQQFPDLHSELNLSSLELGDSALYFCASSVSGGSHNEQFFGPGTRLTVL.

The chain combines TRBV14 with TRBJ1-2; D gene unclear. The germline V and J ends were trimmed by 0 bases and 5 bases, with 7 bases remaining between them. Germline V CDR1 and CDR2: SGHDN, FVKESK. CDR3 length: 13 residues. CDR3 sequence (DNA): TGTGCCAGCAGCCAAGATCTAGGATATGGCTACACCTTC. Translated: CASSQDLGYGYTF. Combining the CDR3 with reference TRBV14 and TRBJ1-2 gives the whole variable domain EAGVTQFPSHSVIEKGQTVTLRCDPISGHDNLYWYRRVMGKEIKFLLHFVKESKQDESGMPNNRFLAERTGGTYSTLKVQPAELEDSGVYFCASSQDLGYGYTFGSGTRLTVV.

This clone appeared a single time. The V gene is TRBV12-5, the J gene TRBJ1-4; 7 nucleotides line up with TRBD1. Germline CDR1 and CDR2: LGHNT and FRNRAP. The CDR3 has 16 residues. The V segment lost 2 bases and the J segment 6 bases; nucleotides outside the gene matches: 9. Written as DNA, the CDR3 is TGTGCTAGTGGTTTGCGAGGGGGACAGAGGGATGAAAAACTGTTTTTT. Its protein is CASGLRGGQRDEKLFF.

This chain connects TRBV28 to TRBJ2-7; no definite D call. V gave up 5 bases and J gave up 6 bases, with 17 bases separating them. Germline lookup yields CDR1 MDHEN and CDR2 SYDVKM. CDR3 length equals 14 residues. The CDR3: CASSLPLEVGEQYF. CDR3 bases: TGTGCCAGCAGTCTCCCTTTAGAAGTCGGCGAGCAGTACTTC.

The CDR3 loop reads CASHRDRVNTEAFF. CDR3 coding DNA: TGTGCCAGCCACCGGGACAGGGTGAACACTGAAGCTTTCTTT. The gene calls are TRBV6-5 and TRBJ1-1, with 9 positions matching TRBD1. The CDR3 consists of 14 residues. Trimming removed 8 bases from V and 0 bases from J; junction bases left unmatched: 4. The germline V gene encodes CDR1 MNHEY and CDR2 SVGAGI.

Only a few counts were recorded for this clone. This chain connects TRBV21-1 to TRBJ1-5; the table's TRBD1 call for D was not verified on the DNA. TRBV21-1 represents a pseudogene. The CDR3 is 13 amino acids. The CDR3 coding sequence is TGTGCCAGCAGCGAACAGGGGGATCAGCCCCAGCATTTT. This translates into CASSEQGDQPQHF.

This clone was observed a few times. The rearrangement uses TRBV6-6 and TRBJ1-1, with 8 nucleotides matching TRBD1. The CDR3 length is 16 residues. CDR1 MNHNY and CDR2 SVGAGI come from the germline V gene (reference sequence). Trimming at V came to 0 bases and at J to 1 base, leaving 4 bases not matched to a gene. CDR3 sequence: CASSYSWDRQNTEAFF. Written as DNA, the CDR3 is TGTGCCAGCAGTTACTCGTGGGACAGGCAGAACACTGAAGCTTTCTTT.

In regard to this clone: The germline gene is not matched at one end of the junction; a read error may be the cause. The V call is TRBV29-1, the J call TRBJ1-3; no clear D. The CDR3 is 13 amino acids. Germline assignment: CDR1 SQVTM and CDR2 ANQGSEA. CDR3 nucleotide sequence: TGCAGCGCCCGGGGTTACTCTGGAAGCACCATATATTTT. Translation: CSARGYSGSTIYF. Supplemented by reference TRBV29-1 and TRBJ1-3, the full variable domain reads SAVISQKPSRDICQRGTSLTIQCQVDSQVTMMFWYRQQPGQSLTLIATANQGSEATYESGFVIDKFPISRPNLTFSTLTVSNMSPEDSSIYLCSARGYSGSTIYFGEGSWLTVV.

A few counts support this clone. In nucleotides, the CDR3 is TGTGCCAGCACCAAGCGGGGAAGGGTTACTGAAGCTTTCTTT. Amino acids: CASTKRGRVTEAFF. V usage is TRBV6-5 and J usage is TRBJ1-1; D call uncertain. The CDR3 loop spans 14 amino acids. Trimming took off 7 bases at V and 5 bases at J, with 17 bases between the two ends. CDR1 is MNHEY, CDR2 SVGAGI, per germline.

This clone was detected a few times. The J gene is TRBJ1-1, the V gene TRBV30; D is unclear. The germline V gene encodes CDR1 GTSNPN and CDR2 SVGIG (reference sequence). CDR3 length equals 14 residues. The germline V and J ends were trimmed by 0 bases and 3 bases, with 11 bases remaining between them. CDR3 sequence: CAWSVRAGDTEAFF. The CDR3, as DNA: TGTGCCTGGAGTGTACGAGCCGGGGACACTGAAGCTTTCTTT.

This clone occurred a few times. The chain combines TRBV29-1 with TRBJ1-1, with no clear D. The V and J ends lost 3 bases and 2 bases respectively, with 10 bases between them. The CDR3 has 13 amino acids. CDR1 is SQVTM and CDR2 is ANQGSEA in the germline V gene. CDR3 loop: CSVEARPNTEAFF. The CDR3 region has the DNA TGCAGCGTTGAGGCCAGGCCTAACACTGAAGCTTTCTTT. Variable domain in full (rest from reference TRBV29-1 and TRBJ1-1): SAVISQKPSRDICQRGTSLTIQCQVDSQVTMMFWYRQQPGQSLTLIATANQGSEATYESGFVIDKFPISRPNLTFSTLTVSNMSPEDSSIYLCSVEARPNTEAFFGQGTRLTVV.

This clone was counted once. The rearrangement joins TRBV14 to TRBJ2-2, with a weak D call TRBD1 (6 bases). This CDR3 is built from 16 residues. Germline V CDR1 and CDR2: SGHDN, FVKESK. Trimming removed 1 base from V and 1 base from J, with 10 bases in between. For the CDR3, the DNA is TGTGCCAGCAGCCAAGTTCAGGGGCTGAACACCGGGGAGCTGTTTTTT. It encodes CASSQVQGLNTGELFF.

This chain links TRBV4-2 with TRBJ2-2, with D perhaps matching TRBD1 (5 bases). Trimming shortened V by 4 bases and J by 7 bases, and 16 bases separated the two germline ends. CDR1 is LGHNA and CDR2 is YNFKEQ in the germline V gene. This CDR3 region has 15 residues. The chain's CDR3 is CASSPYTGNHGELFF. The CDR3 DNA is TGTGCCAGCAGCCCTTATACAGGCAACCACGGGGAGCTGTTTTTT.

The genes are TRBV27 and TRBJ1-1; the D gene is possibly TRBD1 (5 bases). The germline CDR1 and CDR2 sequences are MNHEY and SMNVEV (reference sequence). The CDR3 is made up of 14 amino acids. The germline V and J ends were trimmed by 3 bases and 1 base, with 9 bases remaining between them. The CDR3 loop is CASSFQGSNTEAFF. The CDR3 DNA sequence: TGTGCCAGCAGTTTTCAGGGATCGAACACTGAAGCTTTCTTT.

The V gene is TRBV27, the J gene TRBJ1-5; TRBD1 aligns across 8 bases. CDR1 MNHEY and CDR2 SMNVEV come from the germline V gene (reference sequence). The CDR3 sequence is 14 residues long. With 2 bases clipped from V and 6 bases from J, the junction kept 3 bases outside the gene matches. DNA of the CDR3: TGTGCCAGCAGTTTAACAGGGGGTCGTCAGCCCCAGCATTTT. This sequence encodes CASSLTGGRQPQHF.

The genes are TRBV5-4 and TRBJ2-3, with a weak D call TRBD1 (5 bases). Germline assignment: CDR1 SGHNT and CDR2 YYREEE (reference sequence). The CDR3 length is 13 residues. V lost 3 bases and J 5 bases, leaving 10 bases between the germline ends. CDR3 region: CASSYERGDTQYF. The CDR3, as DNA: TGTGCCAGCAGCTACGAAAGGGGAGATACGCAGTATTTT.

This chain connects TRBV7-9 to TRBJ2-3, with a tentative D call TRBD1 (6 bases). The CDR3 runs 14 residues. V lost 7 bases to trimming and J lost 0 bases, with 11 bases between them. The germline V gene encodes CDR1 SEHNR and CDR2 FQNEAQ (reference sequence). CDR3 bases: TGTGCCAGCACAGACAGGCCCAGCACAGATACGCAGTATTTT. As protein: CASTDRPSTDTQYF.

The rearrangement links TRBV7-9 to TRBJ2-7, with 10 bases aligning to TRBD1. The CDR3 is 15 amino acids. V dropped 5 bases and J dropped 1; count of bases not matched to a gene: 5. Germline CDR1 is SEHNR and CDR2 is FQNEAQ (reference sequence). CDR3 nucleotide sequence: TGTGCCAGCAGCCGGGGACAGGGGCTATCCTACGAGCAGTACTTC. This codes for CASSRGQGLSYEQYF.

The chain uses TRBV5-1 and TRBJ2-3, with D unresolved. Germline V lookup: CDR1 SGHRS, CDR2 YFSETQ. The ends were cut back, 0 bases at V and 2 bases at J, with 10 bases in the middle. The CDR3 consists of 15 residues. The CDR3 spells CASSLVVEYTDTQYF. As DNA, the CDR3 is TGCGCCAGCAGCTTGGTTGTGGAGTACACAGATACGCAGTATTTT.

The chain uses TRBV27 and TRBJ1-4; tentative D call: TRBD1 (5 bases). Trimming took off 5 bases at V and 7 bases at J, with 11 bases between the two ends. CDR1 and CDR2 from the germline V gene are MNHEY and SMNVEV (reference sequence). There are 13 residues in the CDR3. The CDR3 DNA sequence: TGTGCCAGCAGTCACAGGTTTGGTGAAAAACTGTTTTTT. Translated: CASSHRFGEKLFF.